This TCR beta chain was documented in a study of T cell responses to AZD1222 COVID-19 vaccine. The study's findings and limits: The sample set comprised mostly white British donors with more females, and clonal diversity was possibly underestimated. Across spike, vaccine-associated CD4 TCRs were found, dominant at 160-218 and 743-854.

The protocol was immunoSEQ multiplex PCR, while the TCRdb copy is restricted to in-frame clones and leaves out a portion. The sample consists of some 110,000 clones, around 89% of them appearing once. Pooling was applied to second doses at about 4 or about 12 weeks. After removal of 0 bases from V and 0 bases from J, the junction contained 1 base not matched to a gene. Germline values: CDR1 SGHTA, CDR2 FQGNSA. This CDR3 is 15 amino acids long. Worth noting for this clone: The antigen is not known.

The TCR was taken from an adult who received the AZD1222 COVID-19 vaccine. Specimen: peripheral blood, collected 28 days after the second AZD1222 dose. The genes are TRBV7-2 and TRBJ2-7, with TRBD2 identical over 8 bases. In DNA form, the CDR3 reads TGTGCCAGCAGCTTAGCAAGCGGGAGCTCCTACGAGCAGTACTTC. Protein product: CASSLASGSSYEQYF.